This T cell receptor (beta chain) was captured in a study of T cells in Graves' hyperthyroidism and ophthalmopathy. Across the study: Upon initial diagnosis and before any treatment, peripheral blood was collected. Study-level points and caveats: In the blood, most expanded thyroid clonotypes above 0.001 appeared as well.

This clonotype occurred many times. The antigen is undetermined. The TCR beta CDR3 regions underwent amplification using RNA transcripts as the source. An initial round of RT-PCR targeting the TCR CDR3 relied on the HTBI primer set. Each CDR3 protein gets one entry after TCRdb re-called the multiplex PCR reads with MiXCR. The sample has 380,000 or so distinct CDR3 sequences, around 14% seen once. Absence of ophthalmopathy progression within 18 months defined stable Graves' hyperthyroidism. Exclusion criteria comprised uncontrolled infection, other autoimmune disease, pregnancy or lactation. Sequencing was performed on blood. The receptor comes from a woman in her 30s with Graves' hyperthyroidism.

CDR3 nucleotides: TGTGCCATCAGTGGAGGGGACATCTCTATCGGCTACACCTTC. It yields the protein CAISGGDISIGYTF. This sequence joins TRBV10-3 and TRBJ1-2; D is perhaps TRBD1 (6 bases). From germline, CDR1 is ENHRY and CDR2 SYGVKD. V was pared by 4 bases and J by 8 bases, with 17 bases between. There are 14 residues in the CDR3.